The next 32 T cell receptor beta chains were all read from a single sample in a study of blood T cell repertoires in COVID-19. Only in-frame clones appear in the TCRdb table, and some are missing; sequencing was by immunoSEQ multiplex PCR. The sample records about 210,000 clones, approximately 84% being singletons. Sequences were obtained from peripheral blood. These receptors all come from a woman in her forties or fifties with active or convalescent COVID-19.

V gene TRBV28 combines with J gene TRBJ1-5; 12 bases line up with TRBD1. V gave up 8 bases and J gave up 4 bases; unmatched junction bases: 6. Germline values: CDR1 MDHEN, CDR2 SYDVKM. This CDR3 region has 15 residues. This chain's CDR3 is CASLGQGARNQPQHF. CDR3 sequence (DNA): TGTGCCAGCCTGGGACAGGGGGCACGGAATCAGCCCCAGCATTTT.

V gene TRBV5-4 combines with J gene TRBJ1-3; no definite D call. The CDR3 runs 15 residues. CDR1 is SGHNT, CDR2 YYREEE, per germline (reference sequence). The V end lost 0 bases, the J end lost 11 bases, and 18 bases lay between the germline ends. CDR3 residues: CASSLEARSPLAIYF. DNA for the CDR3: TGTGCCAGCAGCTTGGAAGCCCGCTCTCCTCTGGCCATATATTTT.

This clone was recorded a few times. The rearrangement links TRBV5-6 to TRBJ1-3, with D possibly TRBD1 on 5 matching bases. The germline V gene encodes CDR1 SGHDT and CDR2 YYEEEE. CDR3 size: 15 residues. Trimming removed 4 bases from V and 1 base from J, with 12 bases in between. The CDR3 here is CASSPPRGSGNTIYF. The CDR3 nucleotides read TGTGCCAGCAGCCCCCCACGGGGGTCTGGAAACACCATATATTTT.

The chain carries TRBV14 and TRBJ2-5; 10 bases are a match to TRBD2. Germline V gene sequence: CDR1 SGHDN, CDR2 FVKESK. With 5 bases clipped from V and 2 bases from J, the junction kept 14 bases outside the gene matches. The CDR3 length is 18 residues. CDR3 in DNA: TGTGCCAGCAGCATCCGGACTAGCGGTACGGTACTTCAAGAGACCCAGTACTTC. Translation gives CASSIRTSGTVLQETQYF.

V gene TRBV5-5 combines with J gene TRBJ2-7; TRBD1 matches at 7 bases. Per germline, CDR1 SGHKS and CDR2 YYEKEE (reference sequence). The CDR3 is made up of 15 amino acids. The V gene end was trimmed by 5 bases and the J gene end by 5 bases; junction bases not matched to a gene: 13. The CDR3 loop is CASRVTGVVLDEQYV. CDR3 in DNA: TGTGCCAGCAGGGTCACAGGGGTGGTTCTGGACGAGCAGTACGTC.

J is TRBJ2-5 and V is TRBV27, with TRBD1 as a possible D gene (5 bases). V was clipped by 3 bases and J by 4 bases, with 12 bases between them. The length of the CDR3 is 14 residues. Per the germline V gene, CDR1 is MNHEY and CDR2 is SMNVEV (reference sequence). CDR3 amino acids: CASSFWGGGETQYF. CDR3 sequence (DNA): TGTGCCAGCAGTTTTTGGGGCGGTGGAGAGACCCAGTACTTC.

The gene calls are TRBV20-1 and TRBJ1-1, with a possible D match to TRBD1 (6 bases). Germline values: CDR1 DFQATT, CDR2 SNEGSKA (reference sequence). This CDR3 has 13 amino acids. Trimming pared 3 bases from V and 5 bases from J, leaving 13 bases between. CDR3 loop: CSASTGYVTEAFF. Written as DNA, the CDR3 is TGCAGTGCTAGTACAGGGTATGTGACTGAAGCTTTCTTT.

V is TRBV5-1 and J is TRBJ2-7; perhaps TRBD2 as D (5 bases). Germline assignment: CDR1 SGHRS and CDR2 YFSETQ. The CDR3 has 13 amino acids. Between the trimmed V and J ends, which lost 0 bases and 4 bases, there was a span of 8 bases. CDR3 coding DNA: TGCGCCAGCAGCTTGGCCGGGGTTTACGAGCAGTACTTC. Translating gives CASSLAGVYEQYF.

CDR3 sequence reads: CASSRPQGTEAFF. The CDR3 nucleotides are TGCGCCAGCAGCCGGCCTCAGGGCACTGAAGCTTTCTTT. This chain connects TRBV4-1 to TRBJ1-1, with D possibly matching TRBD1 (5 bases). V was clipped by 4 bases and J by 4 bases, with 10 bases between them. This CDR3 has 13 amino acids. Germline V CDR1 and CDR2: MGHRA, YSYEKL.

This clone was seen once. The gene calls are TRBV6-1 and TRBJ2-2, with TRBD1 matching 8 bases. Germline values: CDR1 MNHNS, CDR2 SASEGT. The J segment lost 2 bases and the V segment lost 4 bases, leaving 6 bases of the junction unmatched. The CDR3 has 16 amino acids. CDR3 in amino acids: CASSGQGSANTGELFF. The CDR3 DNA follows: TGTGCCAGCAGTGGACAGGGGTCGGCTAACACCGGGGAGCTGTTTTTT.

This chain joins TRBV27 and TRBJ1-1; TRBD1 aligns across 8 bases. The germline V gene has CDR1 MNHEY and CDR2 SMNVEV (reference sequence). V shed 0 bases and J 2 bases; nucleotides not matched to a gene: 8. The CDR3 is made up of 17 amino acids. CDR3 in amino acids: CASSLSKVAGGNTEAFF. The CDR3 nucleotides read TGTGCCAGCAGTTTATCGAAAGTCGCAGGGGGCAACACTGAAGCTTTCTTT.

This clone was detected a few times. CDR3 DNA sequence: TGTGCCAGCTCACTCTCCGGTGGAAACACCATATATTTT. Its translation is CASSLSGGNTIYF. The chain links TRBV18 to TRBJ1-3; D call uncertain. V was shortened by 4 bases and J by 3 bases, with 7 bases between the two germline ends. Germline values: CDR1 KGHSH, CDR2 LQKENI. The CDR3 totals 13 residues.

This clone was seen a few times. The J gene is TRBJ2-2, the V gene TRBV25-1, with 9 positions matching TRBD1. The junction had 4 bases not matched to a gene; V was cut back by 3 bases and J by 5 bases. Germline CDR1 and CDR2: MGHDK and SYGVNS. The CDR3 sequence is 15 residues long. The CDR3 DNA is TGTGCCAGCAGTGAGGGGGACAGGGAAACCGGGGAGCTGTTTTTT. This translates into CASSEGDRETGELFF.

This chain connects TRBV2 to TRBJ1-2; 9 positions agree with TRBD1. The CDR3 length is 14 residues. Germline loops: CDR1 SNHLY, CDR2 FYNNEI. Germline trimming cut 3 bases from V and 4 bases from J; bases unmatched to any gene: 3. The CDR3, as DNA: TGTGCCAGCAGTGAGGGACAGGGATTCTATGGCTACACCTTC. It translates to CASSEGQGFYGYTF.

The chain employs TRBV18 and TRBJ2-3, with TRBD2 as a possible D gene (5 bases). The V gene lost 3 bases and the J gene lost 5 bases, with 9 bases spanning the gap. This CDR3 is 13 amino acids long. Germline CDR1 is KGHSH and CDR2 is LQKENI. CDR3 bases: TGTGCCAGCTCACCGGGAGTACAAGATACGCAGTATTTT. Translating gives CASSPGVQDTQYF. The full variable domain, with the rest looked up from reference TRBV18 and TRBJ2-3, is NAGVMQNPRHLVRRRGQEARLRCSPMKGHSHVYWYRQLPEEGLKFMVYLQKENIIDESGMPKERFSAEFPKEGPSILRIQQVVRGDSAAYFCASSPGVQDTQYFGPGTRLTVL.

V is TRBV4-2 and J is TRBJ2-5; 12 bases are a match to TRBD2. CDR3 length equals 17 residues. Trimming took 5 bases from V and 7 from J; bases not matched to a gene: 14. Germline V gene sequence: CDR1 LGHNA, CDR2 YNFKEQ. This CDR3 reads CASSKPTSGGTGGTQYF. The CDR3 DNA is TGTGCCAGCAGCAAACCGACTAGCGGGGGCACCGGTGGGACCCAGTACTTC.

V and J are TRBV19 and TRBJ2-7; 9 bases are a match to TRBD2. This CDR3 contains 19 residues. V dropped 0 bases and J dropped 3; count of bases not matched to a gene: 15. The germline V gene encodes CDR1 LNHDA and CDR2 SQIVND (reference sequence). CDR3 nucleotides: TGTGCCAGTAGTATAGATCCCGTGAGGTGGTTAGCGGGAGTCTACGAGCAGTACTTC. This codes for CASSIDPVRWLAGVYEQYF.

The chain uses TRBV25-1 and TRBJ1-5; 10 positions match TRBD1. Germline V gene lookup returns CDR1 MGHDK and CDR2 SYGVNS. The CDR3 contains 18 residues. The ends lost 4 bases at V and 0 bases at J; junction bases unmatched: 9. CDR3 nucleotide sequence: TGTGCCAGCAGTGTTCGGACAGGGGGAACCCATAGCAATCAGCCCCAGCATTTT. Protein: CASSVRTGGTHSNQPQHF.

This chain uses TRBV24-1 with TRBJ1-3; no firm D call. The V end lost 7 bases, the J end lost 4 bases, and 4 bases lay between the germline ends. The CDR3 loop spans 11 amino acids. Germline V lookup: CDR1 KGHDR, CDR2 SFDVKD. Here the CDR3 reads CATSLGNTIYF. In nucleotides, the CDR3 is TGTGCCACCAGCCTCGGAAACACCATATATTTT.

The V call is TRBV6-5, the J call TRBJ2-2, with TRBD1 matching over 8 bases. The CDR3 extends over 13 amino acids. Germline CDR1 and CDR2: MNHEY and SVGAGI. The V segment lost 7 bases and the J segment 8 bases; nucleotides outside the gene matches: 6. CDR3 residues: CASTGGFPGELFF. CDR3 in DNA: TGTGCCAGCACAGGGGGCTTTCCGGGGGAGCTGTTTTTT.

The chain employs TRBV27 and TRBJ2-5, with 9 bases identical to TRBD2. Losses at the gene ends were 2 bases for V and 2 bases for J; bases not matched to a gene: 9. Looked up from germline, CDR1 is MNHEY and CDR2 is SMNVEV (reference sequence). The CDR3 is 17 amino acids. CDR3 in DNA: TGTGCCAGCAGTTTAACCCTGCTAGCGGGAAAGCAAGAGACCCAGTACTTC. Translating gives CASSLTLLAGKQETQYF.

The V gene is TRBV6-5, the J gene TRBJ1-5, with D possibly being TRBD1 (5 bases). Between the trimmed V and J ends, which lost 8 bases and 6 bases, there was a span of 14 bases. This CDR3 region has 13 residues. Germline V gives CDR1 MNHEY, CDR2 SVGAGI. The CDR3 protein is CASGWGGTQPQHF. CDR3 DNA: TGTGCCAGCGGGTGGGGGGGGACTCAGCCCCAGCATTTT.

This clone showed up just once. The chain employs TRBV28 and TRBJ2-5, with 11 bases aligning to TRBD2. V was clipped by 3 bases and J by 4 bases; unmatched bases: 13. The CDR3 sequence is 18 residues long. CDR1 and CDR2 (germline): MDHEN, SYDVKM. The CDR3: CASSLAGLAERPAETQYF. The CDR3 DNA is TGTGCCAGCAGTTTGGCGGGACTAGCGGAGAGACCAGCAGAGACCCAGTACTTC.

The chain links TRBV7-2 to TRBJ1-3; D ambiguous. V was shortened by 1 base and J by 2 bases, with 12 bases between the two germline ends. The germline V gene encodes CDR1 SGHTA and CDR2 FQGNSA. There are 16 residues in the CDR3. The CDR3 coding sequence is TGTGCCAGCAGCTTAGGTTTAAGCGGTACTGGAAACACCATATATTTT. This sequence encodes CASSLGLSGTGNTIYF.

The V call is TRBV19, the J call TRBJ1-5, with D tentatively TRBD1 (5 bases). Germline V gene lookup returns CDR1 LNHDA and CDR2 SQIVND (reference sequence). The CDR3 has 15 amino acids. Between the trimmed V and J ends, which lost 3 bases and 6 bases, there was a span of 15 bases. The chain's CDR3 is CASSMSGGTGQPQHF. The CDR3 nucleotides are TGTGCCAGTAGTATGTCGGGGGGGACTGGTCAGCCCCAGCATTTT.

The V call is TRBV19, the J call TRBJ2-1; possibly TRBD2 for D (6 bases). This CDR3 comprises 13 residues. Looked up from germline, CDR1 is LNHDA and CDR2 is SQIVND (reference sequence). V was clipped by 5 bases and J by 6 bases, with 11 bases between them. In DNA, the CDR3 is TGTGCCAGTAGTCCCGGGGGACGCAATGAGCAGTTCTTC. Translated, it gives CASSPGGRNEQFF.

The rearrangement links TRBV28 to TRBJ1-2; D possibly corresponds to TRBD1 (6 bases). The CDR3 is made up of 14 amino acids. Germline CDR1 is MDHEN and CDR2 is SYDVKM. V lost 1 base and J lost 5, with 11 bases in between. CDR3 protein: CASSLSRTAYGYTF. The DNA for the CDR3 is TGTGCCAGCAGTTTATCCCGGACAGCGTATGGCTACACCTTC.

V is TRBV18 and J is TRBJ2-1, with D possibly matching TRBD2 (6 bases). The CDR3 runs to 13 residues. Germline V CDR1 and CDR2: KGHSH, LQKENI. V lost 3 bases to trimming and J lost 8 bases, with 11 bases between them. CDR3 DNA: TGTGCCAGCTCACCGGGACTGGGCGATGAGCAGTTCTTC. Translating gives CASSPGLGDEQFF.

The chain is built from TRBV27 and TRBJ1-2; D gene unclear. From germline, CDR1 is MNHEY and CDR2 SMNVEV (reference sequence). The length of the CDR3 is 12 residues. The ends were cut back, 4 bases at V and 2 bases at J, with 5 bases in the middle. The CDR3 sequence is CASSSRNYGYTF. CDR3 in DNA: TGTGCCAGCAGTTCTAGAAACTATGGCTACACCTTC.

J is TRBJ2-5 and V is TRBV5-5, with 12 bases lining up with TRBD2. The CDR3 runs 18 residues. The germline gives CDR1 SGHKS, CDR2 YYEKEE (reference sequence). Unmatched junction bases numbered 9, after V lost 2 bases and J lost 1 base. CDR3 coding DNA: TGTGCCAGCAGCTTCCGCTCTAGCGGGAGGGTCTCCCAAGAGACCCAGTACTTC. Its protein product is CASSFRSSGRVSQETQYF.

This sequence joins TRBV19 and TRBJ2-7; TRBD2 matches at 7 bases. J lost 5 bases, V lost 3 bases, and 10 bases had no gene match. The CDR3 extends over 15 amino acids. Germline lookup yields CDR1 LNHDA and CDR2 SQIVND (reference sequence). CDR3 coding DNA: TGTGCCAGTAGTATGGGAGGGACCCCCTTTAACGAGCAGTACTTC. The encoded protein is CASSMGGTPFNEQYF. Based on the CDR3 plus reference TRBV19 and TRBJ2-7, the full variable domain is DGGITQSPKYLFRKEGQNVTLSCEQNLNHDAMYWYRQDPGQGLRLIYYSQIVNDFQKGDIAEGYSVSREKKESFPLTVTSAQKNPTAFYLCASSMGGTPFNEQYFGPGTRLTVT.

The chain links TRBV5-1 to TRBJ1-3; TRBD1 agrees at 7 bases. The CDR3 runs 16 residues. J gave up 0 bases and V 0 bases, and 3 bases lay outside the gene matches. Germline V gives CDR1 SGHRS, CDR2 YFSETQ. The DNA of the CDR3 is TGCGCCAGCAGCTTGGGGTCAGGGGGCTCTGGAAACACCATATATTTT. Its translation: CASSLGSGGSGNTIYF.